This T cell receptor (beta chain) is drawn from a study of blood T cells in healthy people across ages. Through a sample-barcoded 5' primer and a J-beta primer mix, a second PCR was run for roughly 6 to 12 cycles. Carrying 12 random nucleotides, a template-switch adaptor labeled each individual cDNA molecule. CDR3-containing paired-end reads numbering at least 2.5 million came from each sample. TCRdb itself ran the 5' RACE reads through MiXCR, one entry per CDR3 protein. The sample carries more than 700,000 distinct CDR3 sequences, 46% recorded once. Per germline, CDR1 SGHTA and CDR2 FQGNSA. CDR3 length: 15 amino acids. V was shortened by 4 bases and J by 4 bases, with 14 bases between the two germline ends. This clonotype was found many times. Its antigen is still unknown. Overall study findings and caveats: Versus aged donors, long-lived donors had higher diversity and more naive CD4+ cells. Observed TCR beta diversity showed a strong correlation with the percentage of naive T cells as measured by flow cytometry.

Sequencing used blood. The V gene is TRBV7-2, the J gene TRBJ2-4; D is perhaps TRBD1 (6 bases). The sequence was obtained from a man older than 75 in good health. CDR3 residues: CASSSEGTQKNIQYF. In nucleotides, the CDR3 is TGTGCCAGCAGCTCGGAAGGGACACAAAAAAACATTCAGTACTTC.